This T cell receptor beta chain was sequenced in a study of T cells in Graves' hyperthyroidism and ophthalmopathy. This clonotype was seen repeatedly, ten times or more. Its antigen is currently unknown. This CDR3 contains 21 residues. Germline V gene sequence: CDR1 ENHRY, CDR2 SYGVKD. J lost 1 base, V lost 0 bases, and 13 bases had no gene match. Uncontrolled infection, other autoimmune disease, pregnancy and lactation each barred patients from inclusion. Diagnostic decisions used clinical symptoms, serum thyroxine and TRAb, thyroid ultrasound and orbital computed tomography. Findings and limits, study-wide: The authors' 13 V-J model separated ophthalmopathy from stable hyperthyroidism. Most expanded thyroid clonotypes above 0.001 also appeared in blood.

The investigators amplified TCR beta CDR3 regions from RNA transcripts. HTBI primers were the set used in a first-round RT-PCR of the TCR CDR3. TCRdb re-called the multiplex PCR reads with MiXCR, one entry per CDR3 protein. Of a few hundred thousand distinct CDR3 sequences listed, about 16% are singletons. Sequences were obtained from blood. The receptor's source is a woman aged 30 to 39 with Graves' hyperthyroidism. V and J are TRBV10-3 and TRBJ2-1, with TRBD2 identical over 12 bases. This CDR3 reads CAISESKASGRAGTSYNEQFF. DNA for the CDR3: TGTGCCATCAGTGAGTCGAAGGCTAGCGGGAGGGCGGGCACGTCCTACAATGAGCAGTTCTTC.